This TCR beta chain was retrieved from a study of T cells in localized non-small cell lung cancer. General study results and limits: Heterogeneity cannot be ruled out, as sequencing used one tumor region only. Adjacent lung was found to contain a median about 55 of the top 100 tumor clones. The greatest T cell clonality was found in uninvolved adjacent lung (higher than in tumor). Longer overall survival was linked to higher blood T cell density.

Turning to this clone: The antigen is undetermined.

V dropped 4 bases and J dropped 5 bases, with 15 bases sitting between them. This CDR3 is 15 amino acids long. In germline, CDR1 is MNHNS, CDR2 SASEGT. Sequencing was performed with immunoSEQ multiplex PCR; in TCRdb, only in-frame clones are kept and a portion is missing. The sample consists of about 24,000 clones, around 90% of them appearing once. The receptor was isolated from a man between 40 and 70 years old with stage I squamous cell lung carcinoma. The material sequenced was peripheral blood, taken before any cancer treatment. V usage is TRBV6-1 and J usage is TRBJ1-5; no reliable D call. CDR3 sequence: CASSVGLGIHQPQHF. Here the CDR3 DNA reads TGTGCCAGCAGTGTTGGGCTAGGGATCCATCAGCCCCAGCATTTT.